These 26 T cell receptor beta chains were sequenced from one sample in a study of shared clonotypes between healthy human individuals. Profiled with immunoSEQ multiplex PCR; TCRdb holds only in-frame clones, not every one. There are some 1 million clones in the sample; approximately 70% occur only once, and about 1.5% lies in the top ten. The source material was memory CD4+ T cells sorted from blood. Subset denoted: CD45RA-negative fraction. These receptors were collected from a man aged 18 to 35 in good health.

The V gene is TRBV2, the J gene TRBJ2-5; a weak D match, TRBD2 (5 bases). Trimming stripped 3 bases from V and 4 bases from J, with 18 bases between. This CDR3 contains 16 residues. CDR1 is SNHLY and CDR2 is FYNNEI in the germline V gene. CDR3 in amino acids: CASSEPGLDFGETQYF. The CDR3 region has the DNA TGTGCCAGCAGTGAGCCCGGACTTGATTTTGGAGAGACCCAGTACTTC.

This clone was counted many times. This CDR3 is also generated by other DNA sequences in the sample. V and J are TRBV27 and TRBJ1-1; a possible D gene is TRBD1 (5 bases). Germline loops: CDR1 MNHEY, CDR2 SMNVEV (reference sequence). The CDR3 has 13 amino acids. V was shortened by 3 bases and J by 1 base, with 6 bases between the two germline ends. The CDR3 sequence: CASSLGRNTEAFF. CDR3 nucleotide sequence: TGTGCCAGCAGTTTGGGGCGGAACACTGAAGCTTTCTTT.

The chain employs TRBV19 and TRBJ2-1; TRBD2 matches 8 bases. V lost 3 bases to trimming and J lost 12 bases; unmatched junction nucleotides: 4. In germline, CDR1 is LNHDA, CDR2 SQIVND (reference sequence). There are 12 residues in the CDR3. CDR3 DNA sequence: TGTGCCAGTAGTATCGGGGGGGCATGGCAGTTCTTC. As protein: CASSIGGAWQFF.

The V call is TRBV5-1, the J call TRBJ1-1; D is unclear. The CDR3 sequence is 14 residues long. Germline loops: CDR1 SGHRS, CDR2 YFSETQ. The V and J ends lost 0 bases and 6 bases respectively, with 12 bases between them. CDR3 sequence (DNA): TGCGCCAGCAGCTTGGTTAGTTACGGGGCTGAAGCTTTCTTT. It is translated as CASSLVSYGAEAFF.

The V and J genes are TRBV2 and TRBJ2-5; a possible D gene is TRBD2 (6 bases). The germline V gene encodes CDR1 SNHLY and CDR2 FYNNEI. The ends were cut back, 7 bases at V and 4 bases at J, with 10 bases in the middle. The CDR3 has 12 residues. The CDR3 is CASMEGRETQYF. The CDR3 DNA reads TGTGCCAGCATGGAGGGGAGAGAGACCCAGTACTTC.

The chain has TRBV30 and TRBJ2-7, with a possible D match to TRBD2 (5 bases). The CDR3 totals 12 residues. Germline CDR1 reads GTSNPN; CDR2 reads SVGIG (reference sequence). Trimming removed 2 bases from V and 6 bases from J, with 11 bases in between. The CDR3 coding sequence is TGTGCCTGGAGTCCTCTAGCATCCGAGCAGTACTTC. Translating gives CAWSPLASEQYF. The complete variable domain, with remaining parts taken from reference TRBV30 and TRBJ2-7, reads SQTIHQWPATLVQPVGSPLSLECTVEGTSNPNLYWYRQAAGRGLQLLFYSVGIGQISSEVPQNLSASRPQDRQFILSSKKLLLSDSGFYLCAWSPLASEQYFGPGTRLTVT.

V gene TRBV19 combines with J gene TRBJ2-2; 9 bases agree with TRBD1. Germline V gives CDR1 LNHDA, CDR2 SQIVND (reference sequence). The CDR3 has 17 residues. The V segment lost 4 bases and the J segment 4 bases; nucleotides outside the gene matches: 10. This CDR3 is CASSSGAGQGTTGELFF. The CDR3 DNA reads TGTGCCAGTAGTAGCGGTGCGGGACAGGGTACCACCGGGGAGCTGTTTTTT.

This clone has a handful of counts. The CDR3 is CASSPAALGALGTLHF. CDR3 in DNA: TGCGCCAGCAGCCCTGCCGCGCTCGGCGCCCTGGGAACCCTCCACTTT. The rearrangement joins TRBV5-1 to TRBJ1-6, with D hard to call. CDR1 SGHRS and CDR2 YFSETQ come from the germline V gene. Trimming left V 4 bases short and J 14 bases short, with 25 bases between. The CDR3 contains 16 residues.

This clone has just a few counts. V is TRBV7-8 and J is TRBJ2-5; unclear D gene. With 1 base removed from V and 7 bases from J, the gap between germline ends came to 10 bases. The CDR3 loop spans 13 amino acids. Germline V CDR1 and CDR2: SGHVS, FQNEAQ. The CDR3: CASSLGSDLTQYF. CDR3 DNA: TGTGCCAGCAGCTTAGGATCGGATCTGACCCAGTACTTC.

The CDR3 reads CASLQTGVANTIYF. Here the CDR3 DNA reads TGTGCCAGCCTTCAAACAGGGGTGGCAAACACCATATATTTT. This chain links TRBV5-6 with TRBJ1-3; 7 bases map to TRBD1. Germline CDR1 SGHDT, CDR2 YYEEEE. V lost 7 bases to trimming and J lost 6 bases; unmatched junction nucleotides: 10. The CDR3 is made up of 14 amino acids.

Of note for this clone: This same CDR3 is encoded by further DNA sequences in the sample. The gene calls are TRBV9 and TRBJ1-6; D gene unclear. Germline values: CDR1 SGDLS, CDR2 YYNGEE. V dropped 0 bases and J dropped 7 bases, with 8 bases sitting between them. The CDR3 sequence is 14 residues long. The CDR3 DNA follows: TGTGCCAGCAGCGTAGTAGACATAAATTCACCCCTCCACTTT. This gives the protein CASSVVDINSPLHF.

This CDR3 is CATSRLQGLKNTEAFF. The DNA for the CDR3 is TGTGCCACCAGCAGACTCCAGGGGTTAAAAAACACTGAAGCTTTCTTT. The chain uses TRBV15 and TRBJ1-1; D is possibly TRBD1 (6 bases). The CDR3 extends over 16 amino acids. V lost 2 bases, J lost 2 bases, and 15 bases lay in between. Looked up from germline, CDR1 is LNHNV and CDR2 is YYDKDF (reference sequence).

The rearrangement uses TRBV18 and TRBJ2-1, with D perhaps TRBD2 (6 bases). CDR3 size: 15 residues. V lost 6 bases to trimming and J lost 0 bases, with 12 bases between them. Germline assignment: CDR1 KGHSH and CDR2 LQKENI. CDR3 coding DNA: TGTGCCAGCTCTACGGGAGTCAGCTCCTACAATGAGCAGTTCTTC. Its protein product is CASSTGVSSYNEQFF.

V usage is TRBV2 and J usage is TRBJ1-5; the match to TRBD1 covers 12 bases. CDR3 length: 18 residues. J was trimmed by 2 bases and V by 5 bases; bases with no gene match: 10. Germline CDR1 and CDR2: SNHLY and FYNNEI. CDR3 coding DNA: TGTGCCAGCAGTCACGGGACAGGGGGCGATAGGGGCAATCAGCCCCAGCATTTT. It yields the protein CASSHGTGGDRGNQPQHF.

This chain joins TRBV6-1 and TRBJ1-2; D gene ambiguous. There are 15 residues in the CDR3. CDR1 and CDR2 (germline): MNHNS, SASEGT. Trimming left V 0 bases short and J 3 bases short, with 11 bases between. CDR3 residues: CASSEAPAGYYGYTF. The CDR3 nucleotides are TGTGCCAGCAGTGAAGCACCGGCTGGGTACTATGGCTACACCTTC.

V usage is TRBV19 and J usage is TRBJ2-5; 7 bases line up with TRBD2. The trim removed 4 bases at V and 1 base at J, leaving 3 bases unmatched. CDR3 length: 14 residues. From germline, CDR1 is LNHDA and CDR2 SQIVND (reference sequence). CDR3 sequence reads: CASSTSGTQETQYF. CDR3 nucleotides: TGTGCCAGTAGTACTAGCGGTACCCAAGAGACCCAGTACTTC.

As concerns this clone: One base away lies a much larger clone, so this may be a sequencing read error. This sequence joins TRBV7-2 and TRBJ1-4; unclear D gene. Between the trimmed V and J ends, which lost 5 bases and 0 bases, there was a span of 7 bases. The CDR3 is made up of 14 amino acids. Germline CDR1 reads SGHTA; CDR2 reads FQGNSA. The CDR3 protein is CASSETATNEKLFF. CDR3 DNA: TGTGCCAGCAGCGAAACAGCAACTAATGAAAAACTGTTTTTT.

This sequence joins TRBV7-2 and TRBJ1-5; D unclear. The V end lost 2 bases, the J end lost 4 bases, and 12 bases lay between the germline ends. CDR3 length equals 15 residues. Germline CDR1 reads SGHTA; CDR2 reads FQGNSA. The CDR3 bases are TGTGCCAGCAGCTTAAATTCCGGGAAAAATCAGCCCCAGCATTTT. Its translation: CASSLNSGKNQPQHF. Full variable domain (remainder filled in from reference TRBV7-2 and TRBJ1-5): GAGVSQSPSNKVTEKGKDVELRCDPISGHTALYWYRQSLGQGLEFLIYFQGNSAPDKSGLPSDRFSAERTGGSVSTLTIQRTQQEDSAVYLCASSLNSGKNQPQHFGDGTRLSIL.

This clone has only one observation. V usage is TRBV10-3 and J usage is TRBJ1-5, with D maybe TRBD1 (5 bases). The CDR3 has 14 residues. CDR1 ENHRY and CDR2 SYGVKD come from the germline V gene. V lost 4 bases to trimming and J lost 5 bases, with 12 bases between them. This CDR3 reads CAISVGDGDQPQHF. The CDR3 bases are TGTGCCATCAGTGTCGGGGACGGAGATCAGCCCCAGCATTTT.

The chain uses TRBV5-1 and TRBJ2-7, with D unclear. Germline values: CDR1 SGHRS, CDR2 YFSETQ. The CDR3 is 15 amino acids. Trimming left V 4 bases short and J 3 bases short, with 17 bases between. CDR3 protein: CASSETSFAVYEQYF. CDR3 bases: TGCGCCAGCAGCGAGACATCGTTCGCGGTCTACGAGCAGTACTTC.

This sequence joins TRBV5-1 and TRBJ1-4; 7 positions agree with TRBD1. Trimming took 9 bases from V and 8 from J; bases not matched to a gene: 10. Germline CDR1 SGHRS, CDR2 YFSETQ. The CDR3 consists of 13 residues. CDR3: CATRDREGEKLFF. The CDR3 nucleotides are TGCGCCACACGAGACAGGGAGGGGGAAAAACTGTTTTTT. Using reference TRBV5-1 and TRBJ1-4 for the parts outside the CDR3, the full variable domain is KAGVTQTPRYLIKTRGQQVTLSCSPISGHRSVSWYQQTPGQGLQFLFEYFSETQRNKGNFPGRFSGRQFSNSRSEMNVSTLELGDSALYLCATRDREGEKLFFGSGTQLSVL.

This clone appeared a few times. The rearrangement joins TRBV27 to TRBJ2-7; D is tentatively TRBD1 or TRBD2 (6 bases each). The length of the CDR3 is 18 residues. V gave up 3 bases and J gave up 0 bases, with 21 bases separating them. Germline loops: CDR1 MNHEY, CDR2 SMNVEV (reference sequence). The CDR3 region is CASSLKSGQRGASYEQYF. Written as DNA, the CDR3 is TGTGCCAGCAGTTTGAAGAGTGGCCAGAGGGGGGCCTCCTACGAGCAGTACTTC.

The sample holds a few counts of this clone. The gene calls are TRBV29-1 and TRBJ2-5, with 8 bases lining up with TRBD1. The CDR3 extends over 14 amino acids. Trimming at V came to 4 bases and at J to 5 bases, leaving 9 bases not matched to a gene. CDR1 is SQVTM, CDR2 ANQGSEA, per germline. CDR3 in amino acids: CSVVRDRGGETQYF. DNA of the CDR3: TGCAGCGTTGTCAGAGACAGGGGAGGCGAGACCCAGTACTTC.

The chain employs TRBV6-6 and TRBJ1-1, with 9 bases matching TRBD1. V gave up 2 bases and J gave up 6 bases; unmatched junction bases: 7. The CDR3 length is 15 residues. CDR1 and CDR2 (germline): MNHNY, SVGAGI (reference sequence). CDR3 bases: TGTGCCAGCAGTTACGAGGGACAGGGCTTCCCTGAAGCTTTCTTT. Its protein is CASSYEGQGFPEAFF.

As regards this clone: This likely came from a read error, as a far larger clone is one base away. This chain joins TRBV4-1 and TRBJ1-1; D unresolved. CDR1 is MGHRA, CDR2 YSYEKL, per germline. This CDR3 comprises 16 residues. Trimming shortened V by 0 bases and J by 3 bases, and 14 bases separated the two germline ends. The CDR3 region is CASSQDPDVRYTEAFF. The CDR3 DNA sequence: TGCGCCAGCAGCCAAGATCCCGACGTACGATACACTGAAGCTTTCTTT.

The rearrangement uses TRBV30 and TRBJ2-7; 8 bases map to TRBD1. With V trimmed by 2 bases and J by 6 bases, 3 bases remained unmatched. This CDR3 has 12 amino acids. Per the germline V gene, CDR1 is GTSNPN and CDR2 is SVGIG (reference sequence). The CDR3 is CAWSQGAVEQYF. As DNA, the CDR3 is TGTGCCTGGAGTCAGGGGGCAGTCGAGCAGTACTTC.